Listed below are T cell receptor beta chains from one sample, sequenced in a study of blood T cells in healthy people across ages. TCRdb re-called the 5' RACE reads with MiXCR, one entry per CDR3 protein. Of hundreds of thousands of distinct CDR3 sequences in the sample, 58% were seen once. What was sequenced was blood. All receptors derive from a man aged 25-45 years in good health. The CDR3 runs from the conserved cysteine through the conserved F or W. The order of the fields is J gene, V gene, CDR3 protein.

TRBJ1-1	TRBV12-3/TRBV12-4	CASSKRQGLNTEAFF
TRBJ2-1	TRBV20-1	CSASPPSGRAYNEQFF
TRBJ2-1	TRBV7-6	CASSLRGSYNEQFF
NA	TRBV11-2	CASSLDAGQETQYF
TRBJ2-7	TRBV20-1	CSAEPLAGVVYEQYF
TRBJ1-5	TRBV5-1	CAPAEGFCHQPQHF
TRBJ2-3	TRBV5-5	CASSPGGPDTQYF
TRBJ2-1	TRBV20-1	CSALRDSNNEQFF
TRBJ2-7	TRBV20-1	CSASPASGGGYEQYF
TRBJ2-7	TRBV7-8	CASSHDSDRSYEQYF